This T cell receptor beta chain appears in the sequencing data of a study of blood T cell repertoires in COVID-19. Study-level information: There were acute and convalescent COVID-19 samples, and they came from the United States, Italy and Spain. T cells, B-cell-depleted T cells, or PBMCs supplied cDNA or gDNA.

Seattle researchers signed up patients amid active infection and tracked them longitudinally. As processed by the authors: The authors estimated nucleated cell counts from reference gene primer amplification. The table came from immunoSEQ multiplex PCR; TCRdb's copy has only in-frame clones and leaves some out. From that table come the V and J calls and clone size; the DNA was used to work out D and trimming. This sample has roughly 240,000 clones, with roughly 85% found just once. CDR1 and CDR2 (germline): SEHNR, FQNEAQ (reference sequence). Trimming cost V 2 bases and J 8 bases; bases outside gene matches: 6. The length of the CDR3 is 15 residues.

The J gene is TRBJ1-2, the V gene TRBV7-9, with TRBD1 identical over 12 bases. Sequencing input: peripheral blood. This TCR was recovered from a man aged 45 to 65 with COVID-19, enrolled during active disease. CDR3 nucleotides: TGTGCCAGCAGCTTATGGGACAGGGGGCTCGGGGGCTACACCTTC. It encodes CASSLWDRGLGGYTF.